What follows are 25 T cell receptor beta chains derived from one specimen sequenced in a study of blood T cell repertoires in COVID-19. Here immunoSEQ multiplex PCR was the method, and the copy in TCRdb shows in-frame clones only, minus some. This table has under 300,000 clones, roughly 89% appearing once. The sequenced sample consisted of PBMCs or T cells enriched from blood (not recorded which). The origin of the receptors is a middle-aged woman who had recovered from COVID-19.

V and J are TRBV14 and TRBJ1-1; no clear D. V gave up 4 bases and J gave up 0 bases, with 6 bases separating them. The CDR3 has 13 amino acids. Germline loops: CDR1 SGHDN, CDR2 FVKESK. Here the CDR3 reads CASSLQLNTEAFF. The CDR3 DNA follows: TGTGCCAGCAGCCTTCAGTTGAACACTGAAGCTTTCTTT.

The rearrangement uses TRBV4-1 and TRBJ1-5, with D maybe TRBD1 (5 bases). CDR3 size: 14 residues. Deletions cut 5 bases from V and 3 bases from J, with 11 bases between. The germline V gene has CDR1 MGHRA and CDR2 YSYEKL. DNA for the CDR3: TGCGCCAGCAGCGCGCAGGGTTACAATCAGCCCCAGCATTTT. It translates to CASSAQGYNQPQHF.

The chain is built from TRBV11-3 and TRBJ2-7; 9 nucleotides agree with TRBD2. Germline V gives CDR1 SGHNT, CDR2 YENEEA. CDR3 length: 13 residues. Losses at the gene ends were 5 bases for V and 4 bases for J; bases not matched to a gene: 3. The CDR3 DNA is TGTGCCAGCAGCCGGGCGGGAGGGTACGAGCAGTACTTC. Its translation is CASSRAGGYEQYF.

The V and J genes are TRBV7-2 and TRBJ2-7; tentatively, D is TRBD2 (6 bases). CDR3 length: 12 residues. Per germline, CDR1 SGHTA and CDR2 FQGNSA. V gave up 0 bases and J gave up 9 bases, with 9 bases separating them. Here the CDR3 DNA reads TGTGCCAGCAGCTTAGCCCGGGAGTTGCAGTACTTC. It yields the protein CASSLARELQYF.

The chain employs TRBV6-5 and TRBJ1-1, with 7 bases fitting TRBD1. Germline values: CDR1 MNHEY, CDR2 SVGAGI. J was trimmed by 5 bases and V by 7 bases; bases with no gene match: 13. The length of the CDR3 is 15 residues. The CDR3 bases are TGTGCCAGCACCGTTACGGGCATACAGGGGACTGAAGCTTTCTTT. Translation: CASTVTGIQGTEAFF.

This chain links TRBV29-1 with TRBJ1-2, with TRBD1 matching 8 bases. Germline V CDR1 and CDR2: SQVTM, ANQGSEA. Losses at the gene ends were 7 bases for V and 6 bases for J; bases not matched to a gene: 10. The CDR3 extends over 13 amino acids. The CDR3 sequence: CSGNQGAQDGYTF. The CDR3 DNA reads TGCAGCGGGAACCAGGGGGCGCAGGATGGCTACACCTTC.

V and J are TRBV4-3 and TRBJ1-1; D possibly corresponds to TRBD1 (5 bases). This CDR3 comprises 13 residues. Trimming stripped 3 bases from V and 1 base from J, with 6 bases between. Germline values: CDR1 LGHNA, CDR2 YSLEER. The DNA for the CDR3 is TGCGCCAGCAGCCACGGACAGAACACTGAAGCTTTCTTT. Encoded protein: CASSHGQNTEAFF.

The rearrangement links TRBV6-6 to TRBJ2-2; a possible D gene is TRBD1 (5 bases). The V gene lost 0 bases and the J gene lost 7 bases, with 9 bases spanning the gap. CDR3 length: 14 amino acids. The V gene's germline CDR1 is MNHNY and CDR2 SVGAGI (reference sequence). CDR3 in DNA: TGTGCCAGCAGTTACTCTCAGGGTTTCGGGGAGCTGTTTTTT. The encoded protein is CASSYSQGFGELFF.

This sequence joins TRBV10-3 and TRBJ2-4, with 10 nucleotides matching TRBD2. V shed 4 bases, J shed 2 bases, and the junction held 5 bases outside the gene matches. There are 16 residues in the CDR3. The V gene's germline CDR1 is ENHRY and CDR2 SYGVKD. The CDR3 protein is CAISATSGLTKNIQYF. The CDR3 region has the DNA TGTGCCATCAGTGCGACTAGCGGGCTAACCAAAAACATTCAGTACTTC.

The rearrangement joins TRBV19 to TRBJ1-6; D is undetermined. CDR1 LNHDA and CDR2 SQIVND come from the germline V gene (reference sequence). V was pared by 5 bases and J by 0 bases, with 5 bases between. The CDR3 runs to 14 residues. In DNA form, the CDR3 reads TGTGCCAGTAGTTTTAGCTCCTATAATTCACCCCTCCACTTT. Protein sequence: CASSFSSYNSPLHF.

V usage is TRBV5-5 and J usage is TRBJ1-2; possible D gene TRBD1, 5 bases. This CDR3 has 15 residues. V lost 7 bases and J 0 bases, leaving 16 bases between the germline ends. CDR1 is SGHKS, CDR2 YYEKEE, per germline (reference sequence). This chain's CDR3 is CASFPPDSPNYGYTF. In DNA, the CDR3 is TGTGCCAGCTTCCCTCCAGACAGCCCTAACTATGGCTACACCTTC.

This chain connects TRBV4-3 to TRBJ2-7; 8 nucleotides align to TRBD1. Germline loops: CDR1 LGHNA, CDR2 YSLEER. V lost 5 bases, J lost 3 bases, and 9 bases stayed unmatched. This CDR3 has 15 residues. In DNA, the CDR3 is TGCGCCAGCAGCGAAACGCCCGGACAGGGCTACGAGCAGTACTTC. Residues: CASSETPGQGYEQYF.

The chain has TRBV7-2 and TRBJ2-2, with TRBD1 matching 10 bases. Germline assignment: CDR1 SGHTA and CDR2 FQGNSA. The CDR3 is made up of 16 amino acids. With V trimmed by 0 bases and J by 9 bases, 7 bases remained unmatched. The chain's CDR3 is CASSLAGTGARRELFF. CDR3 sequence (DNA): TGTGCCAGCAGCTTAGCCGGGACAGGGGCCCGGAGGGAGCTGTTTTTT. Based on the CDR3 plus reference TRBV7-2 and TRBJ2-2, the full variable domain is GAGVSQSPSNKVTEKGKDVELRCDPISGHTALYWYRQSLGQGLEFLIYFQGNSAPDKSGLPSDRFSAERTGGSVSTLTIQRTQQEDSAVYLCASSLAGTGARRELFFGEGSRLTVL.

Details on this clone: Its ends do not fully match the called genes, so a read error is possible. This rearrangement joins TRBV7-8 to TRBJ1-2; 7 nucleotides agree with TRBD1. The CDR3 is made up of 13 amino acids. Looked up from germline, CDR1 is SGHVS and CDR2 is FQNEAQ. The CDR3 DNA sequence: TGTGCCAGCAGCTTACAAGAGGGGGCCGTGAGAGAATTC. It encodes CASSLQEGAVREF.

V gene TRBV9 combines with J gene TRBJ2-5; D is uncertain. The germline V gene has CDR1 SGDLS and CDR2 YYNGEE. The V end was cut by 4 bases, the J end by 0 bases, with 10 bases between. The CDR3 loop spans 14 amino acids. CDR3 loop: CASSLLPDQETQYF. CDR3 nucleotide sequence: TGTGCCAGCAGCCTGCTGCCGGACCAAGAGACCCAGTACTTC.

For the CDR3, the DNA is TGTGCCAGCAAGTACGTGCAGAATTCACCCCTCCACTTT. Protein sequence: CASKYVQNSPLHF. The V and J genes are TRBV28 and TRBJ1-6, with D hard to call. Germline V gives CDR1 MDHEN, CDR2 SYDVKM. Trimming removed 7 bases at V and 7 bases at J, with 11 bases between. The CDR3 totals 13 residues.

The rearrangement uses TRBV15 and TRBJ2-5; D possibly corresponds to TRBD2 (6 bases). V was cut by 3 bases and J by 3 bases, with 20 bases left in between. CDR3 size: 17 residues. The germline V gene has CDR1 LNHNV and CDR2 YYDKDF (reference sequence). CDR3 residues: CATSREPTRETKETQYF. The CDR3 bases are TGTGCCACCAGCAGGGAGCCGACTAGGGAAACAAAAGAGACCCAGTACTTC.

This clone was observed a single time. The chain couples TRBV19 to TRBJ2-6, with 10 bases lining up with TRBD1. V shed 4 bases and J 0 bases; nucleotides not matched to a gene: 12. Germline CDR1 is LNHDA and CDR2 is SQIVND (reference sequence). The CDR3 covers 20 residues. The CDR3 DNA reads TGTGCCAGTAGTAGTCGGGGACCGGGACAGGGGTACTCTGGGGCCAACGTCCTGACTTTC. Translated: CASSSRGPGQGYSGANVLTF.

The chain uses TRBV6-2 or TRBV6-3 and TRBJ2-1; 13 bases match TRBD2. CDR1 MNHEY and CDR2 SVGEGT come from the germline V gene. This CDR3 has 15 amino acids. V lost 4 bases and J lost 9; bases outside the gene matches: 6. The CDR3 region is CASSFRTSGRGEQFF. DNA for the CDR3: TGTGCCAGCAGTTTTAGGACTAGCGGGAGAGGTGAGCAGTTCTTC.

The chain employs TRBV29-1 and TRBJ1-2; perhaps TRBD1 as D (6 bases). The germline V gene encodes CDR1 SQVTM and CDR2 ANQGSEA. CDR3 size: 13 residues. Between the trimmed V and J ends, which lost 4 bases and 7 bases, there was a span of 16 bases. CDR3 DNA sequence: TGCAGCGTTGGATGGGGGCAAAGCTCTGGCTACACCTTC. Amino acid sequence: CSVGWGQSSGYTF.

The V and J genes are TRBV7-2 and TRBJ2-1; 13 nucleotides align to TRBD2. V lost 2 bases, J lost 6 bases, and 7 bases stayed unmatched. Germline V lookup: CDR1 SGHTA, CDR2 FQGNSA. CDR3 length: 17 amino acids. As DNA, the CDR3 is TGTGCCAGCAGCTTAAGGGGGGGGACTAGCGGGATCAATGAGCAGTTCTTC. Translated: CASSLRGGTSGINEQFF.

CDR3 bases: TGTGCCAGTAGTCCCCACGGGAAAATGAACACTGAAGCTTTCTTT. Translated, it gives CASSPHGKMNTEAFF. This chain uses TRBV19 with TRBJ1-1, with D unresolved. CDR1 and CDR2 (germline): LNHDA, SQIVND (reference sequence). The ends were cut back, 5 bases at V and 0 bases at J, with 13 bases in the middle. The CDR3 spans 15 residues.

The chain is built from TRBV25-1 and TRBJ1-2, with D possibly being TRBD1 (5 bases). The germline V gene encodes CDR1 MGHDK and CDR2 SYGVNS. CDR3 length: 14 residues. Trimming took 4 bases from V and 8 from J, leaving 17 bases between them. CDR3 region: CASSGRQFGGGYTF. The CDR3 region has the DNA TGTGCCAGCAGTGGGCGACAGTTCGGCGGAGGCTACACCTTC.

The CDR3 sequence: CASSPGNTYGYTF. The DNA of the CDR3 is TGTGCCAGCAGTCCAGGGAATACCTATGGCTACACCTTC. The chain recombines TRBV28 with TRBJ1-2; a weak D match, TRBD1 (5 bases). V was shortened by 5 bases and J by 4 bases, with 11 bases between the two germline ends. Germline lookup yields CDR1 MDHEN and CDR2 SYDVKM. The CDR3 is made up of 13 amino acids.

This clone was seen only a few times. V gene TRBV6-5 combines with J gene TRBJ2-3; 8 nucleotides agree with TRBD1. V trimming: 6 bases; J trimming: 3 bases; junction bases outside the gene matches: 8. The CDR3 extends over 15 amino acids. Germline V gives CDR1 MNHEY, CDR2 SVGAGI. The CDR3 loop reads CASRRQGMPTDTQYF. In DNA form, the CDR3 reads TGTGCCAGCAGGCGACAGGGGATGCCGACAGATACGCAGTATTTT.